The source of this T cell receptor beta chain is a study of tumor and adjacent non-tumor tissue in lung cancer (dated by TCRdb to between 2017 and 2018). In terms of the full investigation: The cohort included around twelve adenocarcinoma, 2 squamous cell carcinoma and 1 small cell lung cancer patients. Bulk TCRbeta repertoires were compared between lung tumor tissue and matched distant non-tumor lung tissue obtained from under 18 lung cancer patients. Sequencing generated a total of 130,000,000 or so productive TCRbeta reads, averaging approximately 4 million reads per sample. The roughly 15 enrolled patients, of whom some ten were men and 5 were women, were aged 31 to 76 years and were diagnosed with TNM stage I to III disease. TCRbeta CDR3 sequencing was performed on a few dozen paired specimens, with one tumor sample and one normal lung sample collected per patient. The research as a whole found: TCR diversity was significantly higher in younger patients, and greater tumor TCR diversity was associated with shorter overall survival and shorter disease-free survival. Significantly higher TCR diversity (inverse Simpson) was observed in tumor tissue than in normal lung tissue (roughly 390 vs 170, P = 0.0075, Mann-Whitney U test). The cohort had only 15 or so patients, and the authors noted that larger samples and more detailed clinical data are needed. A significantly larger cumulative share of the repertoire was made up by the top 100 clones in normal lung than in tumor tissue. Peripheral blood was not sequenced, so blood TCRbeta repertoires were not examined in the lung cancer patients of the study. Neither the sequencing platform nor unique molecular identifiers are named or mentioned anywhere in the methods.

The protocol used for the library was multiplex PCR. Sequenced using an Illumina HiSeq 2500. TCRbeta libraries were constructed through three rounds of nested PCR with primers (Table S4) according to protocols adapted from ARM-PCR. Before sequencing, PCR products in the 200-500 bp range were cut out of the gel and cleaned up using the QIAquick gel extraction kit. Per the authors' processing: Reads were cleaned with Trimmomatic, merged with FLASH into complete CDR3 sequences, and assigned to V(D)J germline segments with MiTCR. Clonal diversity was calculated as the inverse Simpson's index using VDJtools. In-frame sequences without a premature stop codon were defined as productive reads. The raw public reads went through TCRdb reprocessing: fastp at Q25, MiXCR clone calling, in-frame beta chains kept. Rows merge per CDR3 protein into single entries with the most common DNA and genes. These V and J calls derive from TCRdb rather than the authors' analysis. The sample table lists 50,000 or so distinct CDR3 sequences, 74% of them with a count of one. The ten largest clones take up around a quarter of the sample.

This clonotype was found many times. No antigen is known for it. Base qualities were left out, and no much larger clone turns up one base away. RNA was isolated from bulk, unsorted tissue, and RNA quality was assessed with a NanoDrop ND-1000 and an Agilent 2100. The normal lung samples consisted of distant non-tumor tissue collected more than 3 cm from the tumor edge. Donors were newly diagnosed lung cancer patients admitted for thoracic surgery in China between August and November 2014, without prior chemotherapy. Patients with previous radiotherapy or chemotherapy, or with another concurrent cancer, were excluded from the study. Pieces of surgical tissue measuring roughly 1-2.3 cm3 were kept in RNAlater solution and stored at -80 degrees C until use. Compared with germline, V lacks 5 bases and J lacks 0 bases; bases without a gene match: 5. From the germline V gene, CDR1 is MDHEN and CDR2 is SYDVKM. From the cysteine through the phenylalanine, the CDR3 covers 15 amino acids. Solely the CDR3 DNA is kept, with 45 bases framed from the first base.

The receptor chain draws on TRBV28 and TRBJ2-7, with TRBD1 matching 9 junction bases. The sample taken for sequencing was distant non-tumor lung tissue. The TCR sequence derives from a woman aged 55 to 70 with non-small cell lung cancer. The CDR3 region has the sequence CASSPPGQGSYEQYF. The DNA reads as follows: TGTGCCAGCAGTCCTCCGGGACAGGGCTCCTACGAGCAGTACTTC. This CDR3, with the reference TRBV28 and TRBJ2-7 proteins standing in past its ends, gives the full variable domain DVKVTQSSRYLVKRTGEKVFLECVQDMDHENMFWYRQDPGLGLRLIYFSYDVKMKEKGDIPEGYSVSREKKERFSLILESASTNQTSMYLCASSPPGQGSYEQYFGPGTRLTVT.